This TCR beta chain derives from a study of response to subunit inactivated influenza vaccine. Findings of the study overall: That few new T cells are recruited by each seasonal influenza vaccination was the authors' suggestion.

This clonotype came up a few times. Its matching antigen is unknown. MiXCR, run by TCRdb on the RT-PCR reads, gives a single entry per CDR3 protein. The top ten hold approximately 14% of the sample, which has fewer than 600,000 distinct CDR3 sequences, roughly 7.9% seen once. This CDR3 region has 15 residues. Trimming removed 3 bases at V and 0 bases at J, with 11 bases between. From germline, CDR1 is MNHNS and CDR2 SASEGT. Sequences were derived from PBMCs from blood, sampled 23 months after vaccination. The chain has TRBV6-1 and TRBJ1-1; D unresolved. This TCR was recovered from a man between 50 and 69 years old who received an inactivated influenza vaccine. This CDR3 reads CASSELVGLNTEAFF. The CDR3 nucleotides read TGTGCCAGCAGTGAGTTAGTGGGTCTGAACACTGAAGCTTTCTTT.